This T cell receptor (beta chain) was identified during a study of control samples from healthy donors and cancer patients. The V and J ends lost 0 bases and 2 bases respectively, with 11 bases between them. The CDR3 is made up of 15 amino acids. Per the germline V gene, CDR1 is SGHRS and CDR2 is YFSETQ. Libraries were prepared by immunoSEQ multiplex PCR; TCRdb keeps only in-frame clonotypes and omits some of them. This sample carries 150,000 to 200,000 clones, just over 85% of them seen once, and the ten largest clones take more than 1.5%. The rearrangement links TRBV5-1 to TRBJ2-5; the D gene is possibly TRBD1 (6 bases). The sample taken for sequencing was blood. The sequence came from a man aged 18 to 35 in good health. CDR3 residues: CASSLVGGEQETQYF. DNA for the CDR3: TGCGCCAGCAGCTTGGTTGGGGGCGAACAAGAGACCCAGTACTTC.